These 23 T cell receptor beta chains came from one sample sequenced in a study of blood T cell repertoires in COVID-19. Here immunoSEQ multiplex PCR was the method, and the copy in TCRdb shows in-frame clones only, minus some. The data hold about 200,000 clones, with approximately 91% observed a single time. Sequencing was performed on peripheral blood. The receptors derive from a man aged 50 to 60 with COVID-19, enrolled during active disease.

The chain employs TRBV2 and TRBJ2-1; D may be TRBD2 (6 bases). V gave up 8 bases and J gave up 7 bases, with 15 bases separating them. The V gene's germline CDR1 is SNHLY and CDR2 FYNNEI. The CDR3 is 13 residues long. The CDR3 DNA sequence: TGTGCCAGCCACCTCGGGAGCCGGAATGAGCAGTTCTTC. It encodes CASHLGSRNEQFF.

This rearrangement joins TRBV5-1 to TRBJ2-5; 10 bases line up with TRBD2. This CDR3 has 18 amino acids. Germline lookup yields CDR1 SGHRS and CDR2 YFSETQ. Germline trimming cut 4 bases from V and 0 bases from J; bases unmatched to any gene: 12. The DNA of the CDR3 is TGCGCCAGCAGCATCGGAGAAACTAGCGGGGTCTACCAAGAGACCCAGTACTTC. It yields the protein CASSIGETSGVYQETQYF.

The gene calls are TRBV24-1 and TRBJ2-7; no reliable D call. CDR1 KGHDR and CDR2 SFDVKD come from the germline V gene. The CDR3 runs 10 residues. V lost 9 bases to trimming and J lost 6 bases, with 8 bases between them. The chain's CDR3 is CATPGPEQYF. CDR3 nucleotide sequence: TGTGCCACCCCAGGTCCCGAGCAGTACTTC.

This clone has only a few counts. This sequence joins TRBV2 and TRBJ2-2; TRBD2 matches at 12 bases. Trimming cost V 7 bases and J 5 bases; bases outside gene matches: 11. Germline CDR1 reads SNHLY; CDR2 reads FYNNEI. The CDR3 has 17 amino acids. CDR3 DNA: TGTGCCAGCACCCGGACTAGCGGGGCGAGATTGACCGGGGAGCTGTTTTTT. This gives the protein CASTRTSGARLTGELFF.

This clone was observed a single time. The V call is TRBV7-9, the J call TRBJ2-7, with 15 bases aligning to TRBD2. The CDR3 extends over 17 amino acids. Germline V gene lookup returns CDR1 SEHNR and CDR2 FQNEAQ (reference sequence). Trimming removed 4 bases from V and 3 bases from J; junction bases left unmatched: 7. CDR3 nucleotide sequence: TGTGCCAGCAGCTCCTGGACTAGCGGGAGGGCAAACTACGAGCAGTACTTC. Encoded protein: CASSSWTSGRANYEQYF.

CDR3 in DNA: TGTGCCAGCAGCCCCGGGACTAGCGGGTTTTACAATGAGCAGTTCTTC. Protein sequence: CASSPGTSGFYNEQFF. The chain recombines TRBV7-8 with TRBJ2-1; 12 bases fit TRBD2. V was pared by 5 bases and J by 4 bases, with 6 bases of the junction left unmatched. This CDR3 comprises 16 residues. Per the germline V gene, CDR1 is SGHVS and CDR2 is FQNEAQ. Drawing the rest from reference TRBV7-8 and TRBJ2-1, the complete variable domain is GAGVSQSPRYKVAKRGQDVALRCDPISGHVSLFWYQQALGQGPEFLTYFQNEAQLDKSGLPSDRFFAERPEGSVSTLKIQRTQQEDSAVYLCASSPGTSGFYNEQFFGPGTRLTVL.

This chain uses TRBV6-1 with TRBJ1-5, with D hard to call. The CDR3 totals 15 residues. Trimming shortened V by 3 bases and J by 7 bases, and 16 bases separated the two germline ends. Germline-derived CDR1 and CDR2 are MNHNS and SASEGT. Written as DNA, the CDR3 is TGTGCCAGCAGTGAGGAAGCGACGGGAGGACAGCCCCAGCATTTT. Its protein product is CASSEEATGGQPQHF.

This chain connects TRBV19 to TRBJ1-1; 8 positions match TRBD1. V shed 5 bases and J 1 base; nucleotides not matched to a gene: 9. The CDR3 runs 16 residues. Per the germline V gene, CDR1 is LNHDA and CDR2 is SQIVND (reference sequence). The CDR3 sequence is CASSELRTGTNTEAFF. As DNA, the CDR3 is TGTGCCAGTAGTGAGTTAAGGACAGGGACGAACACTGAAGCTTTCTTT.

This chain connects TRBV15 to TRBJ2-5, with TRBD1 matching over 8 bases. Germline V CDR1 and CDR2: LNHNV, YYDKDF (reference sequence). This CDR3 has 14 residues. V lost 3 bases to trimming and J lost 1 base; unmatched junction nucleotides: 1. The CDR3 bases are TGTGCCACCAGCAGGGGACAGGCCCAAGAGACCCAGTACTTC. Protein sequence: CATSRGQAQETQYF.

This clone was recorded once. The gene calls are TRBV7-6 and TRBJ2-7; the match to TRBD2 covers 10 bases. From germline, CDR1 is SGHVS and CDR2 FNYEAQ. Germline trimming cut 5 bases from V and 1 base from J; bases unmatched to any gene: 5. The CDR3 sequence is 15 residues long. The CDR3 is CASSLSGGESYEQYF. As DNA, the CDR3 is TGTGCCAGCAGCCTAAGCGGGGGGGAATCCTACGAGCAGTACTTC.

The J gene is TRBJ2-1, the V gene TRBV2; D possibly corresponds to TRBD2 (6 bases). CDR1 is SNHLY and CDR2 is FYNNEI in the germline V gene. The CDR3 spans 11 residues. Deletions cut 2 bases from V and 14 bases from J, with 10 bases between. CDR3 amino acids: CASSEQVAEFF. Here the CDR3 DNA reads TGTGCCAGCAGTGAACAGGTAGCGGAGTTCTTC.

The chain recombines TRBV27 with TRBJ1-4, with D possibly matching TRBD1 (6 bases). CDR3 length: 14 amino acids. The V and J ends lost 6 bases and 8 bases respectively, with 16 bases between them. Germline values: CDR1 MNHEY, CDR2 SMNVEV (reference sequence). The CDR3 DNA reads as TGTGCCAGCAGACTAACAGGGAAGGGAGAAAAACTGTTTTTT. It specifies CASRLTGKGEKLFF.

This clone was counted once. The rearrangement links TRBV7-9 to TRBJ1-5; 8 bases are shared with TRBD1. V dropped 5 bases and J dropped 0; count of bases not matched to a gene: 6. The CDR3 runs 16 residues. The germline V gene has CDR1 SEHNR and CDR2 FQNEAQ (reference sequence). As DNA, the CDR3 is TGTGCCAGCAGCCCTGGGACAGGCGATAGCAATCAGCCCCAGCATTTT. As protein: CASSPGTGDSNQPQHF.

The sample holds one count of this clone. The V and J genes are TRBV27 and TRBJ1-2, with 9 bases identical to TRBD1. CDR1 MNHEY and CDR2 SMNVEV come from the germline V gene (reference sequence). The CDR3 is 15 amino acids. The junction had 9 bases not matched to a gene; V was cut back by 6 bases and J by 4 bases. CDR3 sequence (DNA): TGTGCCAGCAGCCAAGGGACAGGGAAGACCTATGGCTACACCTTC. As protein: CASSQGTGKTYGYTF.

For this clone: Sequence at one end of the junction differs from germline and may be a read error. This rearrangement joins TRBV28 to TRBJ2-1, with a tentative D call TRBD1 (6 bases). The germline CDR1 and CDR2 sequences are MDHEN and SYDVKM. This CDR3 is built from 15 residues. The CDR3 region is CASSSDSRSYNERFF. The CDR3, as DNA: TGTGCCAGCAGTTCGGACAGCCGCTCCTACAATGAGCGGTTCTTC.

V gene TRBV7-2 combines with J gene TRBJ1-6; 7 nucleotides align to TRBD1. Losses at the gene ends were 5 bases for V and 7 bases for J; bases not matched to a gene: 8. The CDR3 spans 15 residues. CDR1 is SGHTA and CDR2 is FQGNSA in the germline V gene. CDR3 nucleotide sequence: TGTGCCAGCAGCGGGGGACAGCTGATAAATTCACCCCTCCACTTT. It codes for CASSGGQLINSPLHF.

The J gene is TRBJ1-5, the V gene TRBV19; D unresolved. The CDR3 has 13 amino acids. Trimming removed 3 bases at V and 9 bases at J, with 12 bases between. The germline V gene has CDR1 LNHDA and CDR2 SQIVND (reference sequence). The CDR3 reads CASSMESGRPQHF. DNA of the CDR3: TGTGCCAGTAGTATGGAGAGCGGAAGGCCCCAGCATTTT.

This chain joins TRBV6-5 and TRBJ1-6; the D is unclear. V was trimmed by 0 bases and J by 6 bases, leaving 9 bases between them. The CDR3 has 15 residues. Germline CDR1 MNHEY, CDR2 SVGAGI. The CDR3 DNA reads as TGTGCCAGCAGTTACTCCCCCGACTTTAATTCACCCCTCCACTTT. Amino acids: CASSYSPDFNSPLHF.

V gene TRBV7-2 combines with J gene TRBJ2-2, with 14 bases that match TRBD2. The CDR3 loop spans 19 amino acids. V was clipped by 5 bases and J by 5 bases; unmatched bases: 13. Germline-derived CDR1 and CDR2 are SGHTA and FQGNSA. CDR3 in amino acids: CASSEPGLAGGPSTGELFF. CDR3 bases: TGTGCCAGCAGCGAACCAGGACTAGCGGGGGGCCCTAGTACCGGGGAGCTGTTTTTT.

The V gene is TRBV20-1, the J gene TRBJ2-5, with TRBD1 matching over 8 bases. This CDR3 has 12 amino acids. Germline V gives CDR1 DFQATT, CDR2 SNEGSKA (reference sequence). V lost 3 bases and J lost 5; bases outside the gene matches: 2. CDR3: CSASTGGETQYF. CDR3 DNA sequence: TGCAGTGCTAGTACAGGGGGTGAGACCCAGTACTTC.

The chain couples TRBV5-1 to TRBJ2-3; TRBD2 agrees at 8 bases. J gave up 4 bases and V 3 bases, and 7 bases lay outside the gene matches. Germline-derived CDR1 and CDR2 are SGHRS and YFSETQ. CDR3 length: 15 residues. The CDR3 DNA reads as TGCGCCAGCAGCTCCCGAGCGGGAGCCGCAGATACGCAGTATTTT. Encoded protein: CASSSRAGAADTQYF.

The rearrangement uses TRBV6-5 and TRBJ2-2; the D gene is possibly TRBD1 (5 bases). CDR3 length: 12 amino acids. Germline loops: CDR1 MNHEY, CDR2 SVGAGI. V was pared by 6 bases and J by 6 bases, with 8 bases between. Here the CDR3 DNA reads TGTGCCAGCAGCCGACAGTCCGGGGAGCTGTTTTTT. Its protein is CASSRQSGELFF.

In the case of this clone: Other DNA sequences in the same sample also yield this CDR3. The chain links TRBV30 to TRBJ1-5; 7 bases fit TRBD1. CDR1 is GTSNPN, CDR2 SVGIG, per germline (reference sequence). The CDR3 is made up of 13 amino acids. J gave up 2 bases and V 3 bases, and 1 base lay outside the gene matches. Here the CDR3 reads CAWSGQGNQPQHF. In DNA form, the CDR3 reads TGTGCCTGGAGCGGACAGGGCAATCAGCCCCAGCATTTT. The full variable domain, completed using reference TRBV30 and TRBJ1-5, is SQTIHQWPATLVQPVGSPLSLECTVEGTSNPNLYWYRQAAGRGLQLLFYSVGIGQISSEVPQNLSASRPQDRQFILSSKKLLLSDSGFYLCAWSGQGNQPQHFGDGTRLSIL.